Detailed here is one TCR beta chain. As handled by the study authors: Estimation of nucleated cell counts was performed using reference gene primer amplification. The method was immunoSEQ multiplex PCR; TCRdb's version includes in-frame clones alone and lacks a portion of them. V, J and clone size are taken as reported in that table, and D and trimming were inferred from the DNA itself. This sample has around 53,000 clones, with more than 75% found just once. These data are taken from a study of blood T cell repertoires in COVID-19. Trimming removed 9 bases from V and 4 bases from J, with 13 bases in between. CDR3 length: 14 amino acids. The germline CDR1 and CDR2 sequences are MNHEY and SVGAGI.

The chain couples TRBV6-5 to TRBJ1-6; tentative D call: TRBD1 (6 bases). The source of this sequence is a man between 50 and 59 years old with acute or convalescent COVID-19. Sequencing used peripheral blood. CDR3 sequence reads: CASHRAPYNSPLHF. The CDR3 DNA sequence: TGTGCCAGTCACAGGGCCCCATATAATTCACCCCTCCACTTT.